This T cell receptor beta chain came from a study of Graves' ophthalmopathy and Graves' hyperthyroidism. Amplification targeted the TCR beta CDR3 regions, with RNA transcripts as the source material. RT-PCR was first run with HTBI primers, then multiplex PCR in a second round. MiXCR, applied by TCRdb to the multiplex PCR reads, yields one record per CDR3 protein. The table lists around 520,000 distinct CDR3 sequences, approximately 35% of them singletons, with around 4.6% in the top ten. This CDR3 is 17 amino acids long. V was trimmed by 0 bases and J by 1 base, leaving 16 bases between them. Germline V gene lookup returns CDR1 SGDLS and CDR2 YYNGEE. In this sample, this clonotype turned up many times.

V gene TRBV9 combines with J gene TRBJ1-1; possibly TRBD1 for D (6 bases). The sequence derives from an adult man with Graves' hyperthyroidism. The sample taken for sequencing was peripheral blood or thyroid tissue (not recorded which). The CDR3 spells CASSVATGAPANTEAFF. CDR3 coding DNA: TGTGCCAGCAGCGTAGCTACGGGGGCACCGGCGAACACTGAAGCTTTCTTT.